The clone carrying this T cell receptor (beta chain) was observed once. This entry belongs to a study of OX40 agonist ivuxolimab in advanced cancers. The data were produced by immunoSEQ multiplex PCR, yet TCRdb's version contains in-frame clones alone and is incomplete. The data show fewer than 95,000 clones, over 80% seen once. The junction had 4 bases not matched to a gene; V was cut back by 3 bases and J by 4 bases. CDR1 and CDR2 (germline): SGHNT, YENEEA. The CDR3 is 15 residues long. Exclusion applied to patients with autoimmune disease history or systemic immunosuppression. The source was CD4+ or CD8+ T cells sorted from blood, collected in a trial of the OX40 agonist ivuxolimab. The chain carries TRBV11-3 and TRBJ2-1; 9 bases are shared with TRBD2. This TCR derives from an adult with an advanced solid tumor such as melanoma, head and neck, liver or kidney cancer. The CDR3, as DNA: TGTGCCAGCAGCTTGTCTAGCGGGATATACAATGAGCAGTTCTTC. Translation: CASSLSSGIYNEQFF.